The rows below give T cell receptor beta chains drawn from one sample of a study of T-cell memory formation after mild COVID-19. MiXCR, applied by TCRdb to the 5' RACE reads, yields one record per CDR3 protein. This sample has roughly 400,000 distinct CDR3 sequences, with 18% found just once. Source material: PBMCs or a T cell subset sorted from them (not recorded which). All receptors derive from a man aged 18 to 29 who had mild COVID-19 (a few samples of this study predate the infection). Cell type and time point are not known. CDR3s include the opening cysteine and the closing phenylalanine or tryptophan. The D gene is left open where the match is weak. Some rows have no size entry. The others give once, few or many, or a class for an expanded clone.

TRBJ1-3	TRBV6-5	TRBD1	few	CASSYSRQGLNTIYF	TGTGCCAGCAGTTACTCACGACAGGGGCTGAACACCATATATTTT
TRBJ1-5	TRBV5-1	TRBD1	few	CASRAGTGRIQPQHF	TGCGCCAGCAGGGCCGGGACAGGAAGGATTCAGCCCCAGCATTTT
TRBJ2-3	TRBV5-1	TRBD2	-	CASSPGLAGITQYF	TGCGCCAGCAGCCCCGGACTAGCGGGGATTACGCAGTATTTT
TRBJ2-3	TRBV20-1	-	few	CSARGGGSDTQYF	TGCAGTGCTAGGGGCGGAGGGTCGGATACGCAGTATTTT
TRBJ2-6	TRBV15	TRBD1	-	CATNRGSGANVLTF	TGTGCCACCAACAGGGGTTCTGGGGCCAACGTCCTGACTTTC
TRBJ2-1	TRBV5-1	-	-	CASSLAAEYNEQFF	TGCGCCAGCAGCTTGGCGGCAGAGTACAATGAGCAGTTCTTC
TRBJ2-2	TRBV7-9	TRBD1	few	CASSAGTGLGELFF	TGTGCCAGCAGCGCCGGGACAGGGCTCGGGGAGCTGTTTTTT
TRBJ2-7	TRBV7-8	TRBD2	-	CASSSTSGGYEQYF	TGTGCCAGCAGCTCGACTAGCGGGGGCTACGAGCAGTACTTC
TRBJ2-7	TRBV5-1	-	many	CASSPRISDEQYF	TGCGCCAGCAGCCCCCGAATATCGGACGAGCAGTACTTC
TRBJ1-2	TRBV20-1	TRBD1	-	CSASPDRGPYGYTF	TGCAGTGCTAGCCCCGACAGGGGTCCCTATGGCTACACCTTC
TRBJ1-5	TRBV7-6	-	-	CASSLANENQPQHF	TGTGCCAGCAGCTTAGCGAACGAAAATCAGCCCCAGCATTTT
TRBJ2-3	TRBV4-2	TRBD2	few	CASSPLESGEADTQYF	TGTGCCAGCAGCCCCCTCGAAAGCGGGGAAGCAGATACGCAGTATTTT
TRBJ2-1	TRBV7-2	-	few	CASSWGDSYNEQFF	TGTGCCAGCAGCTGGGGGGACAGCTACAATGAGCAGTTCTTC
TRBJ2-5	TRBV7-8	TRBD1	few	CASSLGWLGTAETQYF	TGTGCCAGCAGCTTAGGGTGGCTTGGGACAGCCGAGACCCAGTACTTC
TRBJ2-1	TRBV24-1	TRBD1	-	CATNGQGAYEQFF	TGTGCCACCAACGGACAGGGGGCTTATGAGCAGTTCTTC